This paragraph covers one TCR beta chain sequence. The CDR3 has 15 amino acids. The germline V and J ends were trimmed by 2 bases and 3 bases, with 11 bases remaining between them. Per the germline V gene, CDR1 is SGHTA and CDR2 is FQGTGA. The data originate from a study of T-cell reconstitution after alpha-beta-depleted transplantation in children. Preparation of the TCRbeta library was carried out with unique molecular identifiers. MiXCR, applied by TCRdb to the PCR reads, yields one record per CDR3 protein. In the table there are 360,000 or so distinct CDR3 sequences, over 20% of which are singletons.

The J gene is TRBJ2-1, the V gene TRBV7-3, with D tentatively TRBD2 (5 bases). This receptor was identified in a human donor who donated a stem cell graft to a child with acute myeloid leukemia. The sample in question was PBMCs from the stem cell graft donor, obtained from the stem cell graft. CDR3: CASSLGADLYNEQFF. For the CDR3, the DNA is TGTGCCAGCAGCTTAGGAGCGGACCTCTACAATGAGCAGTTCTTC.